The 13 T cell receptor beta chains presented below share a single source sample, sequenced in a study of blood T cell repertoires in COVID-19. Sequencing used immunoSEQ multiplex PCR; TCRdb keeps in-frame clones, though not all of them. The top ten clones hold approximately 19% of a sample with under 200,000 clones, around 83% of them seen once. The sample consisted of peripheral blood. These receptors originate from an older woman who had recovered from COVID-19.

This chain links TRBV7-2 with TRBJ2-1, with 7 bases matching TRBD2. This CDR3 is 14 amino acids long. The V segment lost 4 bases and the J segment 10 bases; nucleotides outside the gene matches: 10. Germline assignment: CDR1 SGHTA and CDR2 FQGNSA. The DNA of the CDR3 is TGTGCCAGCAGCTGGGCACTAGCGCCCAGGGAGCAGTTCTTC. This codes for CASSWALAPREQFF.

The chain has TRBV7-9 and TRBJ2-5; D is possibly TRBD1 (6 bases). Germline CDR1 SEHNR, CDR2 FQNEAQ (reference sequence). Trimming cost V 1 base and J 5 bases, with 14 bases left between them. The CDR3 sequence is 15 residues long. The CDR3: CASSLGGHSGETQYF. As DNA, the CDR3 is TGTGCCAGCAGCTTAGGGGGACATTCGGGCGAGACCCAGTACTTC.

The chain carries TRBV13 and TRBJ2-3; tentatively, D is TRBD1 (7 bases). CDR1 and CDR2 (germline): PRHDT, FYEKMQ (reference sequence). The V end lost 5 bases, the J end lost 5 bases, and 8 bases lay between the germline ends. The CDR3 is made up of 12 amino acids. The CDR3 loop reads CASSQGGDTQYF. CDR3 nucleotide sequence: TGTGCCAGCAGCCAGGGGGGAGATACGCAGTATTTT.

V is TRBV7-3 and J is TRBJ2-5; D may be TRBD1 (5 bases). The CDR3 loop spans 14 amino acids. In germline, CDR1 is SGHTA, CDR2 FQGTGA. V lost 2 bases and J 5 bases, leaving 12 bases between the germline ends. CDR3 loop: CASSLLSDSETQYF. DNA for the CDR3: TGTGCCAGCAGCTTATTAAGTGACAGTGAGACCCAGTACTTC.

The J gene is TRBJ2-1, the V gene TRBV14; 9 nucleotides match TRBD2. The CDR3 has 14 amino acids. The J segment lost 4 bases and the V segment lost 4 bases, leaving 2 bases of the junction unmatched. Germline V gene lookup returns CDR1 SGHDN and CDR2 FVKESK. The DNA of the CDR3 is TGTGCCAGCAGCCCACTAGCGGGTTACAATGAGCAGTTCTTC. Amino acids: CASSPLAGYNEQFF. Variable domain in full (rest from reference TRBV14 and TRBJ2-1): EAGVTQFPSHSVIEKGQTVTLRCDPISGHDNLYWYRRVMGKEIKFLLHFVKESKQDESGMPNNRFLAERTGGTYSTLKVQPAELEDSGVYFCASSPLAGYNEQFFGPGTRLTVL.

The V call is TRBV6-2 or TRBV6-3, the J call TRBJ2-7, with D possibly matching TRBD1 (6 bases). Germline loops: CDR1 MNHEY, CDR2 SVGEGT. The CDR3 contains 15 residues. V lost 1 base and J 0 bases, leaving 10 bases between the germline ends. The CDR3 is CASSYFETGSYEQYF. DNA for the CDR3: TGTGCCAGCAGTTACTTCGAGACAGGCTCCTACGAGCAGTACTTC.

In its sample, this clone was seen once. This sequence joins TRBV7-3 and TRBJ2-1, with 14 bases that match TRBD2. This CDR3 region has 15 residues. Germline V gene data show CDR1 as SGHTA and CDR2 as FQGTGA. J gave up 8 bases and V 5 bases, and 5 bases lay outside the gene matches. CDR3 in amino acids: CASSPRGLAGDEQFF. CDR3 nucleotides: TGTGCCAGCAGCCCCCGGGGACTAGCGGGGGATGAGCAGTTCTTC. Full variable domain (outside the CDR3, taken from reference TRBV7-3 and TRBJ2-1): GAGVSQTPSNKVTEKGKYVELRCDPISGHTALYWYRQSLGQGPEFLIYFQGTGAADDSGLPNDRFFAVRPEGSVSTLKIQRTERGDSAVYLCASSPRGLAGDEQFFGPGTRLTVL.

CDR3 DNA: TGTGCCAGCTCACCACCGAACAGGGATCATCAGCCCCAGCATTTT. The encoded protein is CASSPPNRDHQPQHF. This chain connects TRBV18 to TRBJ1-5; the D gene is possibly TRBD1 (6 bases). The CDR3 is made up of 15 amino acids. Germline-derived CDR1 and CDR2 are KGHSH and LQKENI. Trimming pared 0 bases from V and 5 bases from J, leaving 11 bases between. Full variable domain (missing parts from reference TRBV18 and TRBJ1-5): NAGVMQNPRHLVRRRGQEARLRCSPMKGHSHVYWYRQLPEEGLKFMVYLQKENIIDESGMPKERFSAEFPKEGPSILRIQQVVRGDSAAYFCASSPPNRDHQPQHFGDGTRLSIL.

This clone was counted only a few times. The chain combines TRBV2 with TRBJ2-7, with D possibly TRBD1 on 6 matching bases. With 1 base removed from V and 2 bases from J, the gap between germline ends came to 18 bases. CDR1 SNHLY and CDR2 FYNNEI come from the germline V gene. There are 17 residues in the CDR3. CDR3 in amino acids: CASSEGRGHHGTYEQYF. In DNA form, the CDR3 reads TGTGCCAGCAGTGAAGGACGGGGACACCACGGGACCTACGAGCAGTACTTC.

This chain joins TRBV6-5 and TRBJ1-2, with 7 bases identical to TRBD1. The CDR3 covers 13 residues. Per the germline V gene, CDR1 is MNHEY and CDR2 is SVGAGI. After removal of 2 bases from V and 7 bases from J, the junction contained 4 bases not matched to a gene. Here the CDR3 DNA reads TGTGCCAGCAGTTACGAGGGGGCGGTTGGCTACACCTTC. This translates into CASSYEGAVGYTF.

The table lists this clone with a count of one. This chain links TRBV2 with TRBJ2-7; possibly TRBD2 for D (7 bases). This CDR3 has 15 residues. Trimming took 11 bases from V and 2 from J, leaving 22 bases between them. The V gene's germline CDR1 is SNHLY and CDR2 FYNNEI. Here the CDR3 DNA reads TGTGCCTCCGCCGAAAGGGGGGGCATAACCTACGAGCAGTACTTC. It yields the protein CASAERGGITYEQYF.

This clone was recorded at least ten times. This chain joins TRBV27 and TRBJ2-3; 7 positions agree with TRBD2. There are 16 residues in the CDR3. The germline V gene encodes CDR1 MNHEY and CDR2 SMNVEV (reference sequence). J was trimmed by 3 bases and V by 6 bases; bases with no gene match: 12. Written as DNA, the CDR3 is TGTGCCAGCAGACTGGGACCGGGGGGATTAACAGATACGCAGTATTTT. Protein: CASRLGPGGLTDTQYF.

The chain's CDR3 is CASSPGQTFTDTQYF. The CDR3 nucleotides are TGTGCCAGCAGCCCGGGACAGACGTTCACAGATACGCAGTATTTT. The chain couples TRBV9 to TRBJ2-3; 7 bases line up with TRBD1. Germline V CDR1 and CDR2: SGDLS, YYNGEE. The V and J ends lost 4 bases and 2 bases, in that order; junction bases with no gene match: 7. The CDR3 covers 15 residues.